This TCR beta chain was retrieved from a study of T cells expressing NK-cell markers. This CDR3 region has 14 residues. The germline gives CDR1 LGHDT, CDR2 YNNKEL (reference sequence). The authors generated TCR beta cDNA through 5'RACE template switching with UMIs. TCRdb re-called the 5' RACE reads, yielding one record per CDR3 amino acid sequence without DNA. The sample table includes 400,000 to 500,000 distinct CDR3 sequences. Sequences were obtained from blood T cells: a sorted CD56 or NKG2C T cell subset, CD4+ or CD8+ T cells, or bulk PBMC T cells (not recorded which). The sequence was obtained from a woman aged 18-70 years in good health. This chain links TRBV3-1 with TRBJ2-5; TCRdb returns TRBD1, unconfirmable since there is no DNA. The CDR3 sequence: CASSPGTRWETQYF.